This TCR beta chain stems from a study of early T cells in non-severe SARS-CoV-2 infection. The CDR3 consists of 14 residues. Trimming pared 0 bases from V and 2 bases from J, leaving 6 bases between. Germline assignment: CDR1 SGDLS and CDR2 YYNGEE. This clonotype showed up many times. Individual cDNA molecules each received unique molecular identifiers attached to them. A single record per CDR3 protein comes from TCRdb applying MiXCR to the 5' RACE reads. Among roughly 80,000 distinct CDR3 sequences listed, about a sixth were seen once. The chain has TRBV9 and TRBJ1-5; D ambiguous. The sample comprised whole blood. The source is an adult who was a healthcare worker with PCR-confirmed SARS-CoV-2 infection or an uninfected control (not recorded which). Here the CDR3 DNA reads TGTGCCAGCAGCGTAGCTGGAGGCAATCAGCCCCAGCATTTT. Protein product: CASSVAGGNQPQHF.